Listed below are T cell receptor beta chains from one sample, sequenced in a study of blood T cells in healthy people across ages. TCRdb fed the 5' RACE reads into MiXCR, producing one record per CDR3 protein. This sample has hundreds of thousands of distinct CDR3 sequences, with roughly half found just once. Sequencing was carried out using blood. Receptors were obtained from an elderly woman in good health. CDR3s include the opening cysteine and the closing phenylalanine or tryptophan. The D gene is left open where the match is weak.

. TRBJ2-7 TRBV5-1 CASSVAISYEQYF
. TRBJ2-1 TRBV6-6 CASSPQRGRALHEQFF
. TRBJ1-5 TRBV10-3 CAISEAGDNQPQHF
TRBD2 TRBJ2-2 TRBV20-1 CSARDVAGGANTGELFF
. TRBJ2-1 TRBV30 CAWSAPRGALDEQFF
. TRBJ2-7 TRBV7-8 CASSPALSYEQYF
TRBD2 TRBJ2-3 TRBV6-4 CASSDGGLPTDTQYF
TRBD1 TRBJ1-2 TRBV29-1 CSVKSPGTGNYGYTF
. TRBJ2-5 TRBV11-2 CASSPLFGLQETQYF
. TRBJ2-1 TRBV7-9 CATRVASGYNEQFF
TRBD1 TRBJ1-6 TRBV6-6 CASRLTTGGIMSPLHF
TRBD2 TRBJ2-1 TRBV7-2 CASSPRAGDEQFF
TRBD2 TRBJ2-1 TRBV7-2 CASSPQGGLAVSSYNEQFF
. TRBJ2-7 TRBV3-1 CASSQAEGKQYF
TRBD2 TRBJ2-5 TRBV12-3/TRBV12-4 CASSLGLAGVGMETQYF
. . TRBV27 CASSFGGAEGNEQYF
. TRBJ2-7 TRBV21-1 CASSSWEQYF
. TRBJ2-7 TRBV20-1 CSAADGSYEQYF
. TRBJ2-5 TRBV4-2 CASSQDGMAGEQYF
TRBD1 TRBJ1-6 TRBV6-1 CASSEQGQGNSPLHF
. TRBJ2-2 TRBV7-2 CASIQRVTNTGELFF
TRBD2 TRBJ2-5 TRBV29-1 CSVEIFLAGLQETQYF
TRBD1 TRBJ2-1 TRBV11-2 CASSFSTGGEYEQFF
TRBD1 TRBJ1-4 TRBV20-1 CSAAPRGLYEKLFF
. TRBJ1-1 TRBV20-1 CSARERTTNTEAFF
. TRBJ2-3 TRBV29-1 CSVEDRTSTDTQYF
. TRBJ2-5 TRBV3-1 CASSQKGFQETQYF
. TRBJ2-7 TRBV6-4 CARTRPYEQYF
. TRBJ2-2 TRBV7-9 CASSFGDATNTGELFF
. TRBJ2-1 TRBV3-1 CASSQAGVVISYNEQFF
TRBD1 TRBJ1-5 TRBV6-6 CASSPHGQGEQPQHF
. TRBJ1-4 TRBV2 CASILGGTNEKLFF
. TRBJ1-2 TRBV28 CASSFGPHYGYTF
. TRBJ2-3 TRBV7-2 CASSPGQTDTQYF
TRBD1 TRBJ2-2 TRBV12-3/TRBV12-4 CASRRTGRHGELFF
. TRBJ1-6 TRBV25-1 CASRHRGYNSPLHF
TRBD2 TRBJ2-3 TRBV12-3/TRBV12-4 CASSFSGAPKTQYF
TRBD1 TRBJ2-3 TRBV29-1 CSVSGQLITDTQYF
. TRBJ2-1 TRBV13 CASSLAANEQFF
TRBD2 TRBJ2-5 TRBV7-2 CASSAGGLKTRYF
. TRBJ2-1 TRBV5-1 CACNNQGGYNEQFF
. TRBJ2-2 TRBV5-1 CASSQNRDTGELFF
. TRBJ1-2 TRBV7-9 CASSLVDGFLRNGYTF
. TRBJ2-3 TRBV11-2 CASSLDTQYF
. TRBJ2-3 TRBV25-1 CASSDRQGAGADTQYF
. TRBJ1-4 TRBV5-1 CASRRDLPGEKLFF
TRBD2 TRBJ2-3 TRBV20-1 CSVTGTSGSTDTQYF
. TRBJ1-2 TRBV28 CASTEVGLTDNYGYTF
. TRBJ1-3 TRBV7-9 CASSRLLSDITSTGNTIYF
. TRBJ2-6 TRBV30 CAFDISGANVLTF
. TRBJ2-1 TRBV4-2 CASSQDKGSEQFF
. TRBJ1-4 TRBV2 CASSDRGREKLFF
TRBD1 TRBJ2-5 TRBV20-1 CSARGTGVETQYF
. TRBJ2-3 TRBV28 CASKEAGTDTQYF